The 9 T cell receptor beta chains listed next were all sequenced from one sample in a study of T-cell memory formation after mild COVID-19. One entry per CDR3 protein, called by TCRdb with MiXCR from the 5' RACE reads. The data hold about 270,000 distinct CDR3 sequences, with 16% observed a single time. Sequences were obtained from PBMCs or a T cell subset sorted from them (not recorded which). Receptors originate from a man younger than 35 who had mild COVID-19 (a few samples of this study predate the infection). Cell type and time point are not known.

This rearrangement joins TRBV20-1 to TRBJ2-5; D call uncertain. Trimming shortened V by 5 bases and J by 2 bases, and 12 bases separated the two germline ends. Germline V gene data show CDR1 as DFQATT and CDR2 as SNEGSKA (reference sequence). CDR3 length equals 13 residues. The CDR3 DNA sequence: TGCAGTGCTGTCCAGCAAGAGCAAGAGACCCAGTACTTC. Translated: CSAVQQEQETQYF.

V usage is TRBV21-1 and J usage is TRBJ2-7; TRBD2, the D gene given by the table, was not confirmed from the DNA. TRBV21-1 is an annotated pseudogene. This CDR3 spans 15 amino acids. The DNA of the CDR3 is TGTGCCAGCAGCACGGCTAGCGGGGGGGCCTACGAGCAGTACGTC. Protein: CASSTASGGAYEQYV.

The sample holds many counts of this clonotype. The rearrangement uses TRBV4-3 and TRBJ2-1, with D possibly matching TRBD2 (6 bases). Germline loops: CDR1 LGHNA, CDR2 YSLEER. This CDR3 spans 15 amino acids. Trimming cost V 4 bases and J 2 bases, with 12 bases left between them. CDR3 nucleotide sequence: TGCGCCAGCAGCCCAGGGACTGCCACCTACAATGAGCAGTTCTTC. It yields the protein CASSPGTATYNEQFF.

Only a few counts were recorded for this clonotype. The chain joins TRBV15 to TRBJ2-7; TRBD1 aligns across 9 bases. This CDR3 is built from 14 residues. Germline CDR1 reads LNHNV; CDR2 reads YYDKDF (reference sequence). V was clipped by 3 bases and J by 5 bases; unmatched bases: 5. The CDR3 region is CATSSGQGFNEQYF. DNA of the CDR3: TGTGCCACCAGCAGCGGACAGGGGTTCAACGAGCAGTACTTC.

This clonotype was counted only a few times. This chain connects TRBV13 to TRBJ2-5; 10 nucleotides align to TRBD2. V lost 1 base and J lost 3; bases outside the gene matches: 8. CDR3 length equals 17 residues. The germline V gene encodes CDR1 PRHDT and CDR2 FYEKMQ (reference sequence). The CDR3: CASSLVASGGQEETQYF. CDR3 sequence (DNA): TGTGCCAGCAGCTTAGTCGCTAGCGGGGGACAAGAAGAGACCCAGTACTTC.

The chain employs TRBV5-1 and TRBJ1-1; possibly TRBD1 for D (6 bases). The germline gives CDR1 SGHRS, CDR2 YFSETQ. The V gene lost 3 bases and the J gene lost 4 bases, with 16 bases spanning the gap. The CDR3 has 15 residues. The CDR3 is CASSSQGIEITEAFF. Written as DNA, the CDR3 is TGCGCCAGCAGCTCTCAGGGGATAGAAATCACTGAAGCTTTCTTT.

This clonotype occurred a few times. The chain links TRBV6-1 to TRBJ2-2; no clear D gene. The CDR3 has 14 amino acids. V shed 7 bases and J shed 3 bases, with 12 bases lying between them. CDR1 and CDR2 (germline): MNHNS, SASEGT. The CDR3 loop is CASTYGWDTGELFF. The CDR3 nucleotides read TGTGCCAGCACGTACGGTTGGGACACCGGGGAGCTGTTTTTT.

This clonotype was found a few times. Here the CDR3 reads CASSSITSGGWDTQYF. CDR3 nucleotide sequence: TGTGCCAGCAGCTCTATAACTAGCGGGGGGTGGGATACGCAGTATTTT. The V gene is TRBV7-2, the J gene TRBJ2-3, with 12 positions matching TRBD2. This CDR3 contains 16 residues. Unmatched junction bases numbered 8, after V lost 4 bases and J lost 6 bases. Germline values: CDR1 SGHTA, CDR2 FQGNSA.

The chain combines TRBV20-1 with TRBJ2-7; D unresolved. CDR3 length equals 11 residues. V lost 5 bases, J lost 4 bases, and 9 bases lay in between. Looked up from germline, CDR1 is DFQATT and CDR2 is SNEGSKA (reference sequence). CDR3 sequence reads: CSAAKGYEQYV. DNA for the CDR3: TGCAGTGCTGCCAAAGGTTACGAGCAGTACGTC.